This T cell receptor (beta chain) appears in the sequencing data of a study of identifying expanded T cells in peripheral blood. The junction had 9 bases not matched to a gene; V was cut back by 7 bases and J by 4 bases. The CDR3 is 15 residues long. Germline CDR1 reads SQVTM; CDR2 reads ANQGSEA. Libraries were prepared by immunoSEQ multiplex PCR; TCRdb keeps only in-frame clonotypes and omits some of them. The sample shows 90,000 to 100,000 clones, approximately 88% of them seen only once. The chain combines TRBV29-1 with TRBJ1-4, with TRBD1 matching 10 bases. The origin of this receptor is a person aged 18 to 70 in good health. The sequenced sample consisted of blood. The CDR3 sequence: CSATGTGDSNEKLFF. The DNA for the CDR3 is TGCAGCGCCACCGGGACAGGGGACAGTAATGAAAAACTGTTTTTT.